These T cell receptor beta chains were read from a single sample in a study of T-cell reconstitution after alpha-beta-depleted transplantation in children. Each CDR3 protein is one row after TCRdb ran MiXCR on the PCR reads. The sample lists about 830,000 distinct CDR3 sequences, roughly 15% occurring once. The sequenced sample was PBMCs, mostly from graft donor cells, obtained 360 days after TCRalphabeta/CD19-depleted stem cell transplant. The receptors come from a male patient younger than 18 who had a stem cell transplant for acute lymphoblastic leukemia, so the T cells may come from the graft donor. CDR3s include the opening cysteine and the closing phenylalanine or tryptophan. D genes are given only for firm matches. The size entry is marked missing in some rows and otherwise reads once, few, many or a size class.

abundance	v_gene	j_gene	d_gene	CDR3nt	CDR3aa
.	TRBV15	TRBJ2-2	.	TGTGCCACCAGCAGACAAACGGCAGGCCGAAGGTCCGGGGAGCTGTTTTTT	CATSRQTAGRRSGELFF
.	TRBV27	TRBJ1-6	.	TGTGCCAGCAGTTACGGGTCCAATTCACCCCTCCACTTT	CASSYGSNSPLHF
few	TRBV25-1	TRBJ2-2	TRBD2	TGTGCCAGCAGTGATGTTGGGTCTAGCGGGAGCCGGGAGCTGTTTTTT	CASSDVGSSGSRELFF
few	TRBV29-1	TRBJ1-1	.	TGCAGCGTTGAAGCCCGTTCGGGGGATGGGGTGAACACTGAAGCTTTCTTT	CSVEARSGDGVNTEAFF
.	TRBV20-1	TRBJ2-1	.	TGCAGTGCTAGTCGGTCCAGCGTAGCCTACAATGAGCAGTTCTTC	CSASRSSVAYNEQFF
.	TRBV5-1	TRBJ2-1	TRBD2	TGCGCCAGCAGCGGTGCGGGAGGGCCGAATGAGCAGTTCTTC	CASSGAGGPNEQFF
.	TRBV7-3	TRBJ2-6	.	TGTGCCAGCAGCTTAAGAACGGGTGCTGGGGCCAACGTCCTGACTTTC	CASSLRTGAGANVLTF
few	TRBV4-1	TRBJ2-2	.	TGCGCCAGCAGACAGGGCCTAGCGGCCAGAACCGGGGAGCTGTTTTTT	CASRQGLAARTGELFF
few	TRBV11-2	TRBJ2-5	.	TGTGCCAGCAGCTCCCCTGAAGCAGAGACCCAGTACTTC	CASSSPEAETQYF
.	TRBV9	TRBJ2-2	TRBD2	TGTGCCAGCAGAGGGACTAGCTCTATCGGGGAGCTGTTTTTT	CASRGTSSIGELFF
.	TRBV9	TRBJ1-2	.	TGTGCCAGCAGCGTAGTCCCCGACAGCTACTATGGCTACACCTTC	CASSVVPDSYYGYTF
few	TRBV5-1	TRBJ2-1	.	TGCGCCAGCAGAATCCCTTACTCTTCCTCCTACAATGAGCAGTTCTTC	CASRIPYSSSYNEQFF
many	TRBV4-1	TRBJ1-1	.	TGCGCCAGCAGCCAAGAAGGGTGGGGCACTGAAGCTTTCTTT	CASSQEGWGTEAFF
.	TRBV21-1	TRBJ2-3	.	TGTGCCAGCAGCAAAGCAATGTCTCATACAGCCCCAGATACGCAGTATTTT	CASSKAMSHTAPDTQYF
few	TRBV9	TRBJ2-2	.	TGTGCCAGCAGCGGATACCGGAATACGGGAGGGGAGCTGTTTTTT	CASSGYRNTGGELFF
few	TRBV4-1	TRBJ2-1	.	TGCGCCAGCAGCCAGACTTTCGCCCGCGGCCTAGCTTCGTACAATGAGCAGTTCTTC	CASSQTFARGLASYNEQFF
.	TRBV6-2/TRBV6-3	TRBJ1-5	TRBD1	TGTGCCAGCAGCCGGGGGGCCTTCGGGGACAGGGGAGGATATAGCAATCAGCCCCAGCATTTT	CASSRGAFGDRGGYSNQPQHF
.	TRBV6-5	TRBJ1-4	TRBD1	TGTGCCAGCAGTAACACAGGGGCCGCAGGTGAAAAACTGTTTTTT	CASSNTGAAGEKLFF
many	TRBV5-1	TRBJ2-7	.	TGCGCCAGCAGCTTGTCAAGCCCCGCTGGAGAGCAGTACTTC	CASSLSSPAGEQYF
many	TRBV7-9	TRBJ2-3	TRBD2	TGTGCCAGCAGCTTACGGGAGGGTAGCACAGATACGCAGTATTTT	CASSLREGSTDTQYF
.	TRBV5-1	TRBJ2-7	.	TGCGCCAGCAGCCCGGGACGGCCCACCTACGAGCAGTACTTC	CASSPGRPTYEQYF
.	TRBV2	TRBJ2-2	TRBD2	TGTGCCAGCGGCGGCGGGAGTGTGAACGCCGGGGAGCTGTTTTTT	CASGGGSVNAGELFF
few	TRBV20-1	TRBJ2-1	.	TGCAGTGCTAGGACGTTCGGGATTAACTACAATGAGCAGTTCTTC	CSARTFGINYNEQFF
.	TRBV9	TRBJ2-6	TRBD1	TGTGCCAGCAGCACCCCGGGACAGACAAGCTCTGGGGCCAACGTCCTGACTTTC	CASSTPGQTSSGANVLTF
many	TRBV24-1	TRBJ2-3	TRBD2	TGTGCCACCAGTGATCGGACTAGCCCCTCAGATACGCAGTATTTT	CATSDRTSPSDTQYF
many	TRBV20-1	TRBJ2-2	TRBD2	TGCAGTGCAAGACTAGCGTTGAACACCGGGGAGCTGTTTTTT	CSARLALNTGELFF
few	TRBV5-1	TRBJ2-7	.	TGCGCCAGCAGCTTGGTAGGGGGGAACCCCTCCTACGAGCAGTACTTC	CASSLVGGNPSYEQYF
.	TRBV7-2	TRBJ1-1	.	TGTGCCAGCAGCTCGGGTCCCCTCACTGAAGCTTTCTTT	CASSSGPLTEAFF
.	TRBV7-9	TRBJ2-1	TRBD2	TGTGCCAGCAGCGGGTATACTAGCGGAAGCTCCTACAATGAGCAGTTCTTC	CASSGYTSGSSYNEQFF
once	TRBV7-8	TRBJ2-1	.	TGTGCCAGCAGCGCAAGACTCTACAATGAGCAGTTCTTC	CASSARLYNEQFF
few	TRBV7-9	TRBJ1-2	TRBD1	TGTGCCAGCAGCGGCATATCCGGGACAGTCTATGGCTACACCTTC	CASSGISGTVYGYTF
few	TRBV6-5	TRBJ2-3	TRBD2	TGTGCCAGCAATTCGGGAGGGTACAGCACAGATACGCAGTATTTT	CASNSGGYSTDTQYF
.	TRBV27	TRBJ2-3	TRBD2	TGTGCCAGCAGTTTGGAGCGGGGAGGGGCAGATACGCAGTATTTT	CASSLERGGADTQYF
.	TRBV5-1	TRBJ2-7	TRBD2	TGCGCCAGCAGCTTCTGGGGAGGGTGGGGACCCCCGGACGCACCTAGCGGGAGTCGGTACGAGCAGTACTTC	CASSFWGGWGPPDAPSGSRYEQYF
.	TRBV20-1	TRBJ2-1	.	TGCAGTTTAGAGGGCCCAGGCTACAATGAGCAGTTCTTC	CSLEGPGYNEQFF
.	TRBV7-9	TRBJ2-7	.	TGTGCCAGCAGCTTCGTGAGCCCCTACGAGCAGTACTTC	CASSFVSPYEQYF
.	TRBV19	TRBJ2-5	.	TGTGCCAGTAGTAAGAGCTCCCAAGAGACCCAGTACTTC	CASSKSSQETQYF
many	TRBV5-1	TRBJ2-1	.	TGCGCCAGCAGCTTGGTTCTTTCTCGTTTTGATGAGCAGTTCTTC	CASSLVLSRFDEQFF
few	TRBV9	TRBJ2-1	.	TGTGCCAGCAGCGTAGGCGGGAACCACCGGAACAATGAGCAGTTCTTC	CASSVGGNHRNNEQFF
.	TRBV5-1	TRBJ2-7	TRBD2	TGCGCCAGCAGCTTGGCCGGAGCAGGACTAGCGGACACCTACGAGCAGTACTTC	CASSLAGAGLADTYEQYF
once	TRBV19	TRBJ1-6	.	TGTGCCAGTACCAGGGCCAGGGGTAATTCACCCCTCCACTTT	CASTRARGNSPLHF